These 25 T cell receptor beta chains share one sample of origin, sequenced in a study of neurological immune-mediated disorders. TCRdb passed the 5' RACE reads through MiXCR, listing each CDR3 protein once. In the table there are under 40,000 distinct CDR3 sequences, around 7.2% of which are singletons. Specimen: CD4+ T cells from blood. The receptors were gathered from a man between 45 and 60 years old in good health.

This clonotype was counted ten times or more. The chain combines TRBV5-5 with TRBJ1-2; 11 positions agree with TRBD1. In germline, CDR1 is SGHKS, CDR2 YYEKEE (reference sequence). CDR3 length: 14 amino acids. The V and J ends lost 5 bases and 7 bases, in that order; junction bases with no gene match: 7. This chain's CDR3 is CASSPGQGVFGYTF. The CDR3 coding sequence is TGTGCCAGCAGTCCGGGACAGGGGGTGTTTGGCTACACCTTC.

This clonotype was picked up many times. The V call is TRBV7-3, the J call TRBJ1-5; no clear D. The V and J ends lost 6 bases and 0 bases respectively, with 12 bases between them. CDR1 and CDR2 (germline): SGHTA, FQGTGA. CDR3 length: 15 residues. The chain's CDR3 is CASSIGVNSNQPQHF. In nucleotides, the CDR3 is TGTGCCAGCAGTATTGGGGTCAATAGCAATCAGCCCCAGCATTTT.

Ten or more counts support this clonotype. The genes are TRBV29-1 and TRBJ2-1; no clear D gene. Germline V gene data show CDR1 as SQVTM and CDR2 as ANQGSEA. The V end lost 0 bases, the J end lost 3 bases, and 15 bases lay between the germline ends. The CDR3 has 16 residues. CDR3 bases: TGCAGCGTTGAAGATCACCTGCCCGTCGGCTACAATGAGCAGTTCTTC. Translation gives CSVEDHLPVGYNEQFF.

This clonotype was observed at least ten times. This chain connects TRBV6-4 to TRBJ2-2; D gene ambiguous. Germline V gives CDR1 MRHNA, CDR2 SNTAGT. Between the trimmed V and J ends, which lost 5 bases and 6 bases, there was a span of 13 bases. There are 14 residues in the CDR3. DNA for the CDR3: TGTGCCAGCAGTCCCCAGAACAACGCCGGGGAGCTGTTTTTT. Protein sequence: CASSPQNNAGELFF.

The table lists this clonotype with many counts. This chain connects TRBV20-1 to TRBJ1-5; 7 positions agree with TRBD1. The junction had 10 bases not matched to a gene; V was cut back by 0 bases and J by 2 bases. This CDR3 has 17 residues. Per the germline V gene, CDR1 is DFQATT and CDR2 is SNEGSKA (reference sequence). For the CDR3, the DNA is TGCAGTGCTAGAGATTGGCAGGGGGACGGCGGCAATCAGCCCCAGCATTTT. As protein: CSARDWQGDGGNQPQHF.

The chain has TRBV5-6 and TRBJ2-3; 8 nucleotides line up with TRBD2. Germline V CDR1 and CDR2: SGHDT, YYEEEE. Trimming removed 3 bases from V and 10 bases from J; junction bases left unmatched: 7. The CDR3 extends over 13 amino acids. The CDR3 spells CASSYGLARAQYF. The CDR3 nucleotides are TGTGCCAGCAGCTACGGACTAGCCCGTGCGCAGTATTTT.

The table lists this clonotype with many counts. The chain combines TRBV11-2 with TRBJ2-3; TRBD1 agrees at 9 bases. Germline V lookup: CDR1 SGHAT, CDR2 FQNNGV. With V trimmed by 3 bases and J by 1 base, 14 bases remained unmatched. This CDR3 spans 19 amino acids. CDR3 region: CASSLKDRGILGGTDTQYF. The CDR3 DNA is TGTGCCAGCAGCTTGAAGGACAGGGGAATTTTAGGAGGCACAGATACGCAGTATTTT.

This clonotype was counted between two and nine times. The chain employs TRBV6-5 and TRBJ2-7; perhaps D is TRBD1 or TRBD2 (5 bases each). Germline V gene data show CDR1 as MNHEY and CDR2 as SVGAGI. This CDR3 comprises 16 residues. V dropped 3 bases and J dropped 10 bases, with 25 bases sitting between them. CDR3 DNA: TGTGCCAGCAGTTATTCTCCGGGACCCCCACGTCGGGTACAGTACTTC. This sequence encodes CASSYSPGPPRRVQYF.

The sample holds many counts of this clonotype. The rearrangement joins TRBV10-3 to TRBJ2-7, with no clear D. The CDR3 runs 14 residues. V was pared by 0 bases and J by 6 bases, with 12 bases between. From germline, CDR1 is ENHRY and CDR2 SYGVKD. The CDR3 DNA follows: TGTGCCATCAGTGAGTCGAGTAATATACCCGAGCAGTACTTC. This translates into CAISESSNIPEQYF.

At least ten counts were recorded for this clonotype. This rearrangement joins TRBV29-1 to TRBJ1-4; D gene ambiguous. The CDR3 contains 19 residues. Germline V CDR1 and CDR2: SQVTM, ANQGSEA. Trimming left V 4 bases short and J 0 bases short, with 24 bases between. The CDR3 protein is CSVGGVGGGVAATNEKLFF. The CDR3, as DNA: TGCAGCGTTGGCGGAGTGGGCGGCGGAGTCGCGGCAACTAATGAAAAACTGTTTTTT. Full variable domain (rest looked up from reference TRBV29-1 and TRBJ1-4): SAVISQKPSRDICQRGTSLTIQCQVDSQVTMMFWYRQQPGQSLTLIATANQGSEATYESGFVIDKFPISRPNLTFSTLTVSNMSPEDSSIYLCSVGGVGGGVAATNEKLFFGSGTQLSVL.

This clonotype was seen a few times. This chain links TRBV5-6 with TRBJ1-2, with 7 bases fitting TRBD1. The CDR3 loop spans 15 amino acids. Unmatched junction bases numbered 15, after V lost 6 bases and J lost 7 bases. Germline CDR1 and CDR2: SGHDT and YYEEEE. Here the CDR3 DNA reads TGTGCCAGCATCACTATGACGACAGGGCGGACTGGCTACACCTTC. Translation: CASITMTTGRTGYTF.

This clonotype was seen many times. This rearrangement joins TRBV5-5 to TRBJ2-4; D possibly corresponds to TRBD1 (5 bases). CDR3 length equals 14 residues. Deletions cut 7 bases from V and 0 bases from J, with 11 bases between. The germline V gene has CDR1 SGHKS and CDR2 YYEKEE (reference sequence). The CDR3, as DNA: TGTGCCAGCGGTGGGGCTCTAGCCAAAAACATTCAGTACTTC. This sequence encodes CASGGALAKNIQYF.

This clonotype appeared many times. This chain connects TRBV3-1 to TRBJ1-1; D gene uncertain. The germline V gene encodes CDR1 LGHDT and CDR2 YNNKEL (reference sequence). This CDR3 has 15 amino acids. Trimming pared 2 bases from V and 3 bases from J, leaving 13 bases between. CDR3 DNA: TGTGCCAGCAGCCAATTCCTCCTGGCGGACACTGAAGCTTTCTTT. This gives the protein CASSQFLLADTEAFF.

This clonotype was seen many times. V usage is TRBV5-4 and J usage is TRBJ2-7; no firm D call. The germline V and J ends were trimmed by 4 bases and 1 base, with 12 bases remaining between them. The CDR3 contains 14 residues. The germline gives CDR1 SGHNT, CDR2 YYREEE (reference sequence). The CDR3 DNA reads as TGTGCCAGCAGCGGGAAAATGGGGTCCTACGAGCAGTACTTC. Translation: CASSGKMGSYEQYF.

The gene calls are TRBV20-1 and TRBJ2-5; TRBD2 aligns across 11 bases. The CDR3 spans 14 residues. V lost 6 bases and J lost 1; bases outside the gene matches: 4. The V gene's germline CDR1 is DFQATT and CDR2 SNEGSKA (reference sequence). CDR3 in amino acids: CSARLAGSQETQYF. The CDR3 DNA is TGCAGTGCGCGACTAGCGGGATCCCAAGAGACCCAGTACTTC.

The sample holds many counts of this clonotype. The gene calls are TRBV7-2 and TRBJ1-6; D gene uncertain. The CDR3 sequence is 16 residues long. V dropped 5 bases and J dropped 7 bases, with 18 bases sitting between them. Germline values: CDR1 SGHTA, CDR2 FQGNSA. The CDR3 region has the DNA TGTGCCAGCAGCCCGGGCCTCCCCAGAGAGAATTCACCCCTCCACTTT. This codes for CASSPGLPRENSPLHF.

The table lists this clonotype with many counts. The rearrangement links TRBV5-5 to TRBJ1-2; D might be TRBD1 (5 bases). CDR3 length: 15 residues. CDR1 and CDR2 from the germline V gene are SGHKS and YYEKEE (reference sequence). Trimming removed 0 bases from V and 5 bases from J, with 14 bases in between. The chain's CDR3 is CASSLEVGREYGYTF. As DNA, the CDR3 is TGTGCCAGCAGCTTGGAGGTGGGCAGGGAATATGGCTACACCTTC.

This clonotype was observed a single time. A junction end diverges from the germline sequence, so it may reflect a read error. The chain has TRBV18 and TRBJ2-7, with 8 bases aligning to TRBD2. The germline V gene encodes CDR1 KGHSH and CDR2 LQKENI. The CDR3 runs 17 residues. This CDR3 is CASSQRLASGQSYEQYF. The CDR3 DNA reads TGTGCTAGCTCACAACGTCTGGCTAGCGGGCAATCCTACGAGCAGTACTTC.

In its sample, this clonotype was seen many times. The chain combines TRBV18 with TRBJ2-7, with TRBD2 matching over 9 bases. CDR3 length equals 15 residues. Germline CDR1 KGHSH, CDR2 LQKENI. The J segment lost 6 bases and the V segment lost 1 base, leaving 7 bases of the junction unmatched. DNA of the CDR3: TGTGCCAGCTCACCACGGGTAGCGGGAGTAATCGAGCAGTACTTC. It specifies CASSPRVAGVIEQYF.

This clonotype has a count of ten or more. The chain recombines TRBV28 with TRBJ2-3; TRBD2 agrees at 7 bases. The V segment lost 6 bases and the J segment 4 bases; nucleotides outside the gene matches: 10. The CDR3 consists of 15 residues. CDR1 and CDR2 from the germline V gene are MDHEN and SYDVKM. The CDR3 DNA is TGTGCCAGCAGCCCCAGCGGGAACATTGCAGATACGCAGTATTTT. Encoded protein: CASSPSGNIADTQYF.

V and J are TRBV7-2 and TRBJ1-4; the match to TRBD1 covers 8 bases. J lost 7 bases, V lost 3 bases, and 7 bases had no gene match. The CDR3 runs to 15 residues. Germline CDR1 SGHTA, CDR2 FQGNSA. The DNA for the CDR3 is TGTGCCAGCAGCTTCGACAGGGGAAAAGGTGAAAAACTGTTTTTT. Translated, it gives CASSFDRGKGEKLFF.

The rearrangement joins TRBV20-1 to TRBJ2-5; D is undetermined. The CDR3 has 13 amino acids. Germline-derived CDR1 and CDR2 are DFQATT and SNEGSKA (reference sequence). Trimming shortened V by 3 bases and J by 2 bases, and 10 bases separated the two germline ends. The CDR3 region has the DNA TGCAGTGCTAGTATTGCAGCGCAAGAGACCCAGTACTTC. It encodes CSASIAAQETQYF.

The chain is built from TRBV20-1 and TRBJ1-1, with 10 bases lining up with TRBD1. The CDR3 loop spans 15 amino acids. Germline V gives CDR1 DFQATT, CDR2 SNEGSKA (reference sequence). V lost 1 base, J lost 5 bases, and 7 bases stayed unmatched. The CDR3 spells CSARAGPGQGTEAFF. The CDR3 bases are TGCAGTGCTAGAGCGGGACCGGGACAGGGGACTGAAGCTTTCTTT.

This clonotype was seen at least ten times. The chain recombines TRBV7-9 with TRBJ1-1; no clear D gene. Germline assignment: CDR1 SEHNR and CDR2 FQNEAQ (reference sequence). The length of the CDR3 is 14 residues. V dropped 0 bases and J dropped 2 bases, with 7 bases sitting between them. The CDR3 is CASSLARINTEAFF. DNA for the CDR3: TGTGCCAGCAGCTTAGCTAGAATTAACACTGAAGCTTTCTTT.

This clonotype was observed many times. The V and J genes are TRBV7-9 and TRBJ1-1, with D possibly TRBD1 on 5 matching bases. Trimming left V 6 bases short and J 6 bases short, with 14 bases between. CDR1 is SEHNR and CDR2 is FQNEAQ in the germline V gene (reference sequence). The CDR3 spans 13 residues. The CDR3 loop is CASSRQGWAEAFF. The CDR3 nucleotides read TGTGCCAGCAGTCGTCAGGGTTGGGCTGAAGCTTTCTTT. Combining the CDR3 with reference TRBV7-9 and TRBJ1-1 gives the whole variable domain DTGVSQNPRHKITKRGQNVTFRCDPISEHNRLYWYRQTLGQGPEFLTYFQNEAQLEKSRLLSDRFSAERPKGSFSTLEIQRTEQGDSAMYLCASSRQGWAEAFFGQGTRLTVV.